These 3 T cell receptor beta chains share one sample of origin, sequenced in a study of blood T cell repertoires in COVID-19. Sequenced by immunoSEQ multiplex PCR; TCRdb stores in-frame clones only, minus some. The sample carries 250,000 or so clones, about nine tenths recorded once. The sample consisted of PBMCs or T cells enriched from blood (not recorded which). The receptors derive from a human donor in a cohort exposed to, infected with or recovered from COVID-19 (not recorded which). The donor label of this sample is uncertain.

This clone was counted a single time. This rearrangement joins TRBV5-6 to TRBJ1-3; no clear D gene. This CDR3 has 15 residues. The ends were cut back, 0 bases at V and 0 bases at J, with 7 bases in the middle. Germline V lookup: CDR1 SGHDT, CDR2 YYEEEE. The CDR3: CASSLDTDSGNTIYF. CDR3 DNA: TGTGCCAGCAGCTTGGACACCGACTCTGGAAACACCATATATTTT.

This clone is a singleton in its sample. This CDR3 is CASSLEGGADEQFF. DNA of the CDR3: TGTGCCAGCAGCCTAGAAGGGGGGGCGGACGAGCAGTTCTTC. The V and J genes are TRBV7-8 and TRBJ2-1; D possibly corresponds to TRBD2 (7 bases). The CDR3 loop spans 14 amino acids. V was trimmed by 5 bases and J by 10 bases, leaving 18 bases between them. Germline CDR1 reads SGHVS; CDR2 reads FQNEAQ.

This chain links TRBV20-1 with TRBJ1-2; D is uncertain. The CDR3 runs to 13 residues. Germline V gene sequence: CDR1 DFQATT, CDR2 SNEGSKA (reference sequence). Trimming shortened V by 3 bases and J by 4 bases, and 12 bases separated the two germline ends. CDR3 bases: TGCAGTGCTAGTTATTCACAGACCTATGGCTACACCTTC. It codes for CSASYSQTYGYTF.